Following are 18 T cell receptor beta chains from one sample sequenced in a study of glioma-infiltrating T cells. Amplification of TCR alpha and beta CDR3 regions from RNA used iRepertoire nested multiplex PCR. TCRdb re-called the multiplex PCR reads with MiXCR, one entry per CDR3 protein. The profile shows roughly 120,000 distinct CDR3 sequences, approximately 23% of them singletons. Sequenced material: glioma tissue, nonneoplastic brain tissue, or PBMCs (not recorded which). The receptors stem from a human donor with low-grade glioma or glioblastoma, undergoing nonglioma brain surgery, or in good health (not recorded which).

At least ten counts were recorded for this clonotype. The V and J genes are TRBV19 and TRBJ2-3, with 8 nucleotides matching TRBD2. Germline V lookup: CDR1 LNHDA, CDR2 SQIVND (reference sequence). There are 14 residues in the CDR3. J gave up 5 bases and V 7 bases, and 8 bases lay outside the gene matches. The CDR3 bases are TGTGCCAGTACCCAAGGACTAGCCGGAGATACGCAGTATTTT. As protein: CASTQGLAGDTQYF. The whole variable domain, remainder taken from reference TRBV19 and TRBJ2-3, is DGGITQSPKYLFRKEGQNVTLSCEQNLNHDAMYWYRQDPGQGLRLIYYSQIVNDFQKGDIAEGYSVSREKKESFPLTVTSAQKNPTAFYLCASTQGLAGDTQYFGPGTRLTVL.

About this clonotype itself: Because the CDR3 is missing its conserved closing phenylalanine or tryptophan, this is likely a read error. The J gene is TRBJ2-7, the V gene TRBV7-9; the D gene is possibly TRBD1 (5 bases). The CDR3 consists of 14 residues. Trimming stripped 0 bases from V and 4 bases from J, with 10 bases between. CDR1 and CDR2 (germline): SEHNR, FQNEAQ (reference sequence). The chain's CDR3 is CASSLAGAGYEQYL. CDR3 bases: TGTGCCAGCAGCTTAGCTGGGGCTGGTTACGAGCAGTACTTA.

This clonotype was seen ten or more times. The chain is built from TRBV20-1 and TRBJ2-3; D is ambiguous. The CDR3 runs to 13 residues. Trimming took 5 bases from V and 0 from J, leaving 9 bases between them. Germline V gene sequence: CDR1 DFQATT, CDR2 SNEGSKA (reference sequence). The CDR3 spells CSAARASTDTQYF. The CDR3 coding sequence is TGCAGTGCTGCCCGGGCCAGCACAGATACGCAGTATTTT.

The table lists this clonotype with many counts. The gene calls are TRBV28 and TRBJ2-3; TRBD1 agrees at 7 bases. The CDR3 has 15 residues. The V gene's germline CDR1 is MDHEN and CDR2 SYDVKM. V shed 5 bases, J shed 0 bases, and the junction held 5 bases outside the gene matches. Here the CDR3 reads CASSDRVRSTDTQYF. In DNA, the CDR3 is TGTGCCAGCAGTGACAGGGTGAGGAGCACAGATACGCAGTATTTT.

This clonotype was detected only a few times. The chain couples TRBV10-3 to TRBJ1-2; D is undetermined. Germline V gene data show CDR1 as ENHRY and CDR2 as SYGVKD. The CDR3 spans 18 residues. V was shortened by 0 bases and J by 3 bases, with 20 bases between the two germline ends. Here the CDR3 DNA reads TGTGCCATCAGTGAGTCGGCCCCGGGCTCTAGGGTCGACTATGGCTACACCTTC. Its translation: CAISESAPGSRVDYGYTF.

Concerning this clonotype: This may come from a read error, since a much larger clone is one base off. The gene calls are TRBV6-1 and TRBJ1-1; D unclear. CDR1 MNHNS and CDR2 SASEGT come from the germline V gene. The V end lost 5 bases, the J end lost 3 bases, and 13 bases lay between the germline ends. This CDR3 is 14 amino acids long. For the CDR3, the DNA is TGTGCCAGCAGTTATCTTAGCGTGGACACTGAAGCTTTCTTT. Translated, it gives CASSYLSVDTEAFF.

The chain carries TRBV19 and TRBJ2-7; no firm D call. Germline CDR1 LNHDA, CDR2 SQIVND (reference sequence). This CDR3 region has 15 residues. The ends were cut back, 7 bases at V and 0 bases at J, with 16 bases in the middle. CDR3 coding DNA: TGTGCCAGTACCCCCGGAAGCGAGAGCTCCTACGAGCAGTACTTC. It translates to CASTPGSESSYEQYF.

The sample holds many counts of this clonotype. CDR3 loop: CASISDKNTEAFF. CDR3 nucleotides: TGTGCCAGCATATCCGACAAGAACACTGAAGCTTTCTTT. The rearrangement joins TRBV25-1 to TRBJ1-1; D is ambiguous. The CDR3 has 13 residues. Germline CDR1 reads MGHDK; CDR2 reads SYGVNS. Deletions cut 7 bases from V and 1 base from J, with 10 bases between.

This clonotype was seen a few times. V is TRBV11-2 and J is TRBJ1-1; maybe TRBD1 (5 bases). The CDR3 consists of 15 residues. With 2 bases removed from V and 7 bases from J, the gap between germline ends came to 17 bases. Germline CDR1 and CDR2: SGHAT and FQNNGV. The CDR3 DNA sequence: TGTGCCAGCAGCTTAAGGCGGGGCACCCCCGGTGAAGCTTTCTTT. Translated: CASSLRRGTPGEAFF. Using reference TRBV11-2 and TRBJ1-1 for the parts outside the CDR3, the full variable domain is EAGVAQSPRYKIIEKRQSVAFWCNPISGHATLYWYQQILGQGPKLLIQFQNNGVVDDSQLPKDRFSAERLKGVDSTLKIQPAKLEDSAVYLCASSLRRGTPGEAFFGQGTRLTVV.

This sequence joins TRBV30 and TRBJ1-1, with 7 bases fitting TRBD1. The CDR3 is made up of 12 amino acids. With V trimmed by 7 bases and J by 1 base, 3 bases remained unmatched. From germline, CDR1 is GTSNPN and CDR2 SVGIG (reference sequence). The CDR3 loop is CAYDRANTEAFF. CDR3 coding DNA: TGTGCCTATGACAGGGCGAACACTGAAGCTTTCTTT. Drawing the rest from reference TRBV30 and TRBJ1-1, the complete variable domain is SQTIHQWPATLVQPVGSPLSLECTVEGTSNPNLYWYRQAAGRGLQLLFYSVGIGQISSEVPQNLSASRPQDRQFILSSKKLLLSDSGFYLCAYDRANTEAFFGQGTRLTVV.

This clonotype was detected ten times or more. This chain links TRBV28 with TRBJ2-7; the D call may be TRBD1 or TRBD2 (5 bases each). The germline V gene encodes CDR1 MDHEN and CDR2 SYDVKM. CDR3 length: 14 residues. V dropped 4 bases and J dropped 0 bases, with 10 bases sitting between them. CDR3 nucleotides: TGTGCCAGCAGTTGGGCAGGGACCTCCTACGAGCAGTACTTC. This translates into CASSWAGTSYEQYF. Looking up the rest from reference TRBV28 and TRBJ2-7 gives the full variable domain: DVKVTQSSRYLVKRTGEKVFLECVQDMDHENMFWYRQDPGLGLRLIYFSYDVKMKEKGDIPEGYSVSREKKERFSLILESASTNQTSMYLCASSWAGTSYEQYFGPGTRLTVT.

This clonotype came up many times. The chain employs TRBV27 and TRBJ2-3, with D unresolved. The germline V gene has CDR1 MNHEY and CDR2 SMNVEV (reference sequence). The CDR3 consists of 14 residues. The ends were cut back, 2 bases at V and 2 bases at J, with 8 bases in the middle. CDR3 coding DNA: TGTGCCAGCAGTTTAGGCTACTACACAGATACGCAGTATTTT. The encoded protein is CASSLGYYTDTQYF.

A remark on this clonotype: A much larger clone lies one base from this, so it may be a read error. The V and J genes are TRBV7-9 and TRBJ2-7; the D call may be TRBD1 or TRBD2 (5 bases each). Trimming shortened V by 5 bases and J by 8 bases, and 16 bases separated the two germline ends. Germline V CDR1 and CDR2: SEHNR, FQNEAQ (reference sequence). This CDR3 is 13 amino acids long. CDR3 bases: TGTGCCAGCAGCACCCCGGGGCCGGGGAAGCAGTACTTC. Its protein product is CASSTPGPGKQYF. The complete variable domain, with remaining parts taken from reference TRBV7-9 and TRBJ2-7, reads DTGVSQNPRHKITKRGQNVTFRCDPISEHNRLYWYRQTLGQGPEFLTYFQNEAQLEKSRLLSDRFSAERPKGSFSTLEIQRTEQGDSAMYLCASSTPGPGKQYFGPGTRLTVT.

This clonotype was observed at least ten times. This rearrangement joins TRBV6-1 to TRBJ2-3; TRBD1 matches 10 bases. Unmatched junction bases numbered 8, after V lost 5 bases and J lost 3 bases. Per germline, CDR1 MNHNS and CDR2 SASEGT. There are 16 residues in the CDR3. CDR3 coding DNA: TGTGCCAGCAGTAGCCCCCGACAGGGGGCAACAGATACGCAGTATTTT. Translation gives CASSSPRQGATDTQYF.

The chain couples TRBV10-3 to TRBJ1-1; D gene uncertain. Germline CDR1 and CDR2: ENHRY and SYGVKD. V lost 3 bases and J 0 bases, leaving 8 bases between the germline ends. The CDR3 is 14 amino acids. CDR3 sequence reads: CAISDQNMNTEAFF. The DNA for the CDR3 is TGTGCCATCAGTGACCAGAATATGAACACTGAAGCTTTCTTT.

This clonotype was seen many times. The chain uses TRBV20-1 and TRBJ1-5; 7 nucleotides match TRBD1. This CDR3 contains 15 residues. Germline V gives CDR1 DFQATT, CDR2 SNEGSKA (reference sequence). The V gene end was trimmed by 1 base and the J gene end by 7 bases; junction bases not matched to a gene: 10. CDR3 in DNA: TGCAGTGCTAGAGTTCCGGGACAGCCTGGACAGCCCCAGCATTTT. This codes for CSARVPGQPGQPQHF.

With respect to this clonotype: This may come from a read error, since a much larger clone is one base off. The chain has TRBV19 and TRBJ1-5, with 9 bases identical to TRBD1. Germline-derived CDR1 and CDR2 are LNHDA and SQIVND (reference sequence). V was clipped by 9 bases and J by 4 bases; unmatched bases: 7. The CDR3 loop spans 14 amino acids. In DNA, the CDR3 is TGTGCCAGAAGTCCGACAGGGGGTAATCAGCCCCAGCATTTT. It specifies CARSPTGGNQPQHF. The full variable domain, completed using reference TRBV19 and TRBJ1-5, is DGGITQSPKYLFRKEGQNVTLSCEQNLNHDAMYWYRQDPGQGLRLIYYSQIVNDFQKGDIAEGYSVSREKKESFPLTVTSAQKNPTAFYLCARSPTGGNQPQHFGDGTRLSIL.

This clonotype was seen many times. The genes are TRBV7-2 and TRBJ1-3; no definite D call. Deletions cut 0 bases from V and 0 bases from J, with 9 bases between. The CDR3 is made up of 16 amino acids. Germline V gene data show CDR1 as SGHTA and CDR2 as FQGNSA. CDR3 in DNA: TGTGCCAGCAGCTTAGCCGTCCCCTTCTCTGGAAACACCATATATTTT. Protein sequence: CASSLAVPFSGNTIYF.